Listed here are 29 T cell receptor beta chains from one sample, sequenced in a study of monozygotic twins with inflammatory bowel disease (dated by TCRdb to between 2017 and 2020). Library method: 5' RACE. Instrument on record: Illumina HiSeq 2500. TCRdb reprocessed the public reads and reports one entry per CDR3 protein sequence, without DNA. The data table for this sample lists around 410,000 distinct CDR3 sequences. 2.4% of the sample lies in the top ten. The sample consisted of blood. These receptors all come from a human donor with ulcerative colitis or Crohn's disease, or a healthy co-twin of an affected twin (not recorded which).

The chain recombines TRBV12-3 or TRBV12-4 with TRBJ1-2. The CDR3 consists of 13 residues. The CDR3 here is CASSLRVNYGYTF.

V gene TRBV28 combines with J gene TRBJ2-7; TCRdb returns TRBD2, unconfirmable since there is no DNA. The CDR3 covers 17 residues. Germline CDR1 reads MDHEN; CDR2 reads SYDVKM. The CDR3 sequence is CASSFAVSMLAAYEQYF. Combining the CDR3 with reference TRBV28 and TRBJ2-7 gives the whole variable domain DVKVTQSSRYLVKRTGEKVFLECVQDMDHENMFWYRQDPGLGLRLIYFSYDVKMKEKGDIPEGYSVSREKKERFSLILESASTNQTSMYLCASSFAVSMLAAYEQYFGPGTRLTVT.

The chain combines TRBV7-2 with TRBJ2-1; the TRBD2 assignment by TCRdb is unverifiable without DNA. Per germline, CDR1 SGHTA and CDR2 FQGNSA. The length of the CDR3 is 15 residues. The chain's CDR3 is CASSRSGGLINEQFF.

The J gene is TRBJ2-3, the V gene TRBV20-1; the D gene TCRdb calls, TRBD2, cannot be checked with no DNA. CDR1 DFQATT and CDR2 SNEGSKA come from the germline V gene (reference sequence). CDR3 size: 14 residues. CDR3 loop: CSARAGKGLDTQYF.

The chain employs TRBV10-3 and TRBJ1-1; TCRdb calls TRBD1, which cannot be checked without DNA. The CDR3 runs 13 residues. Germline lookup yields CDR1 ENHRY and CDR2 SYGVKD. The CDR3 region is CASVQGPGTEAFF.

V is TRBV7-9 and J is TRBJ2-1; TCRdb indicates TRBD1, and absent DNA this call remains unverified. The germline V gene encodes CDR1 SEHNR and CDR2 FQNEAQ (reference sequence). This CDR3 has 16 residues. The CDR3 sequence is CASSSPTGGLYNEQFF.

This chain's CDR3 is CSASGDGEGPQHF. The V and J genes are TRBV20-1 and TRBJ1-5; TCRdb calls TRBD1, which cannot be checked without DNA. This CDR3 comprises 13 residues. Looked up from germline, CDR1 is DFQATT and CDR2 is SNEGSKA (reference sequence).

The chain uses TRBV3-1 and TRBJ2-7; the D call from TCRdb, TRBD2, cannot be confirmed without DNA. Germline values: CDR1 LGHDT, CDR2 YNNKEL (reference sequence). The CDR3 is made up of 13 amino acids. CDR3 protein: CASSPARKVEQYF.

The J gene is TRBJ2-7, the V gene TRBV28; there is no DNA to check the TCRdb D call of TRBD1. CDR1 is MDHEN and CDR2 is SYDVKM in the germline V gene. The length of the CDR3 is 15 residues. The CDR3 loop reads CASSLAGASSYEQYF.

This chain links TRBV7-3 with TRBJ2-1; TCRdb lists TRBD2, though no DNA is available to test this call. This CDR3 contains 18 residues. Germline V CDR1 and CDR2: SGHTA, FQGTGA. CDR3: CASSLTPVVSGRGNEQFF.

The rearrangement joins TRBV5-4 to TRBJ2-7; the D call of TRBD1 rests on TCRdb alone, since no DNA is present to check it. This CDR3 has 19 residues. Germline CDR1 is SGHNT and CDR2 is YYREEE (reference sequence). The CDR3 protein is CASSFFYARQSIISYEQYF.

The chain recombines TRBV20-1 with TRBJ2-3; as DNA is missing, the TRBD1 call by TCRdb cannot be tested. This CDR3 is built from 15 residues. Germline V gene data show CDR1 as DFQATT and CDR2 as SNEGSKA (reference sequence). CDR3: CSASSGTGTGDTQYF.

CDR3 region: CASSLVNNYGYTF. The gene calls are TRBV5-4 and TRBJ1-2. Germline-derived CDR1 and CDR2 are SGHNT and YYREEE (reference sequence). The CDR3 contains 13 residues.

The chain combines TRBV20-1 with TRBJ2-7. Germline CDR1 DFQATT, CDR2 SNEGSKA (reference sequence). The CDR3 loop spans 13 amino acids. The CDR3 spells CSARGTSSYEQYF.

The V call is TRBV7-9, the J call TRBJ1-5; TCRdb picks TRBD1, but there is no DNA to check that call. Germline V gene lookup returns CDR1 SEHNR and CDR2 FQNEAQ (reference sequence). The CDR3 consists of 12 residues. CDR3 loop: CASSRDVQPQHF.

The chain carries TRBV9 and TRBJ2-5; the D call from TCRdb, TRBD2, cannot be confirmed without DNA. Germline V gives CDR1 SGDLS, CDR2 YYNGEE. This CDR3 spans 18 amino acids. The CDR3 loop is CASSVAGLAGGRGETQYF.

V and J are TRBV7-9 and TRBJ1-1. In germline, CDR1 is SEHNR, CDR2 FQNEAQ (reference sequence). The CDR3 spans 13 residues. The CDR3 loop reads CASSFNENTEAFF.

V and J are TRBV7-8 and TRBJ2-3; TCRdb designates TRBD1, a call that cannot be tested without DNA. CDR1 SGHVS and CDR2 FQNEAQ come from the germline V gene. The CDR3 covers 15 residues. The CDR3: CASSRQRPSTDTQYF.

The V and J genes are TRBV5-1 and TRBJ2-3; the D call of TRBD1 rests on TCRdb alone, since no DNA is present to check it. This CDR3 has 13 amino acids. From germline, CDR1 is SGHRS and CDR2 YFSETQ. CDR3 amino acids: CASVQDYTDTQYF.

The chain uses TRBV29-1 and TRBJ1-1; no DNA is available, so the TRBD1 call from TCRdb remains unchecked. This CDR3 is built from 12 residues. Per germline, CDR1 SQVTM and CDR2 ANQGSEA. This CDR3 is CSVEDRGLGAFF.

V is TRBV6-1 and J is TRBJ1-2; the TCRdb D gene call, TRBD1, has no DNA to confirm it. The CDR3 loop spans 14 amino acids. From germline, CDR1 is MNHNS and CDR2 SASEGT. The CDR3 is CASRRGDLGDGYTF.

J is TRBJ2-7 and V is TRBV25-1; TCRdb returns TRBD1, unconfirmable since there is no DNA. The CDR3 sequence is 14 residues long. Per germline, CDR1 MGHDK and CDR2 SYGVNS. This CDR3 reads CASSEWGGGGEQYF.

The CDR3 is CASSQGPANNEQFF. This chain joins TRBV3-1 and TRBJ2-1. The germline V gene encodes CDR1 LGHDT and CDR2 YNNKEL (reference sequence). The CDR3 consists of 14 residues.

This chain joins TRBV7-9 and TRBJ1-2; there is no DNA to check the TCRdb D call of TRBD1. The CDR3 consists of 15 residues. In germline, CDR1 is SEHNR, CDR2 FQNEAQ (reference sequence). This CDR3 reads CASSIVPGDNYGHTF.

The rearrangement joins TRBV12-3 or TRBV12-4 to TRBJ2-1; checking the TCRdb D call of TRBD1 is not possible without DNA. The CDR3 is 16 residues long. The CDR3 region is CASSPLPAGGSNEQFF.

This rearrangement joins TRBV7-9 to TRBJ1-1; TCRdb reports TRBD1, a call that lacks DNA to check it against. Germline V lookup: CDR1 SEHNR, CDR2 FQNEAQ (reference sequence). The CDR3 spans 16 residues. The CDR3 sequence: CASSLPQGVGNTEAFF.

CDR3 sequence: CSARAQKGYTSTDTQYF. This chain joins TRBV20-1 and TRBJ2-3. Germline CDR1 reads DFQATT; CDR2 reads SNEGSKA (reference sequence). CDR3 size: 17 residues.

This chain links TRBV29-1 with TRBJ1-1. This CDR3 is 13 amino acids long. CDR1 and CDR2 (germline): SQVTM, ANQGSEA. CDR3 residues: CSAEGRVDTEAFF. Drawing the rest from reference TRBV29-1 and TRBJ1-1, the complete variable domain is SAVISQKPSRDICQRGTSLTIQCQVDSQVTMMFWYRQQPGQSLTLIATANQGSEATYESGFVIDKFPISRPNLTFSTLTVSNMSPEDSSIYLCSAEGRVDTEAFFGQGTRLTVV.

V usage is TRBV12-3 or TRBV12-4 and J usage is TRBJ2-3. The CDR3 totals 14 residues. The CDR3 loop is CASTHKAHTDTQYF.